A selection of T cell receptor beta chains follows, all from one sample in a study of shared clonotypes between healthy human individuals. Generated by immunoSEQ multiplex PCR, the TCRdb table keeps only in-frame clones and is missing some. The sample holds around 2.3 million clones, approximately 96% seen once. Sequenced input: naive CD4+ T cells sorted from blood. The receptor set was obtained from a young man in good health. Each CDR3 is given with its conserved first and last residue. D genes are given only for firm matches. Where a row states a size, it is once, few, many or the class of an expanded clone; other rows omit it.

j_call v_call clone_size d_call cdr3_nt cdr3_aa
TRBJ2-3 TRBV6-5 once - TGTGCCAGCAGTTACTCCGGAGGGGGTGGCACAGATACGCAGTATTTT CASSYSGGGGTDTQYF
TRBJ2-2 TRBV10-1 - TRBD1 TGCGCCAGCAGTACGGACAGGGGGCCAGTCGGGGAGCTGTTTTTT CASSTDRGPVGELFF
TRBJ1-4 TRBV27 - - TGTGCCAGCAGCGCGGAGGCAGGGAGATTTGAAAAACTGTTTTTT CASSAEAGRFEKLFF
TRBJ1-5 TRBV10-2 - - TGCGCCAGCAACGTTCCATTGCCCCAGCATTTT CASNVPLPQHF
TRBJ2-1 TRBV4-3 - - TGCGCCAGCAGCCGGCACGAGACCAATGAGCAGTTCTTC CASSRHETNEQFF
TRBJ1-2 TRBV28 - - TGTGCCAGCAGTTATAGAAGTCCAGGAGGCTACACCTTC CASSYRSPGGYTF
TRBJ2-7 TRBV27 - - TGTGCCAGCAGTTTAAGGGACGGCTACGAGCAGTACTTC CASSLRDGYEQYF
TRBJ2-2 TRBV29-1 - - TGCAGCGTTGGACCAGCCTACCGGGGTAGCACCGGGGAGCTGTTTTTT CSVGPAYRGSTGELFF
TRBJ2-2 TRBV9 - - TGTGCCAGCAGCTCGAGGCGGGCCACCGGGGAGCTGTTTTTT CASSSRRATGELFF
TRBJ2-7 TRBV19 - TRBD2 TGTGCCAGTAGTCCCCTAGCGGGGTACGAGCAGTACTTC CASSPLAGYEQYF
TRBJ2-3 TRBV4-3 - - TGCGCCAGCAGCCAAGGGTTCCCTAGCACAGATACGCAGTATTTT CASSQGFPSTDTQYF
TRBJ2-5 TRBV30 - - TGTGCCTGGAGTGCGGGAGTGGGGGCAGAGACCCAGTACTTC CAWSAGVGAETQYF
TRBJ2-7 TRBV20-1 - - TGCAGTGCTTGGGACCTCGAGCAGTACTTC CSAWDLEQYF
TRBJ2-7 TRBV7-9 - - TGTGCCAGCAGCTTATGGGGGCGGTACGAGCAGTACTTC CASSLWGRYEQYF
TRBJ2-5 TRBV18 - TRBD2 TGTGCCAGCTCACCCGGAGTAGCGGGAGGTGAGACCCAGTACTTC CASSPGVAGGETQYF
TRBJ1-3 TRBV2 - - TGTGCCAGCAGTGAATCTTGGACCTCGTCTGGAAACACCATATATTTT CASSESWTSSGNTIYF
TRBJ1-6 TRBV5-8 - - TGTGCCAGCAGCTTGTTAACGGGGACCTCCTATAATTCACCCCTCCACTTT CASSLLTGTSYNSPLHF
TRBJ1-5 TRBV5-6 - - TGTGCCAGCAGGACCTGGGCCGCGCCAAATCAGCCCCAGCATTTT CASRTWAAPNQPQHF
TRBJ1-6 TRBV30 - - TGTGCCTGGAGTGGAAGGGGTGAAGGGGCACCCCTCCACTTT CAWSGRGEGAPLHF